These T cell receptor beta chains were read from a single sample in a study of vaccination and CD4 T cells after COVID-19. In TCRdb, the PCR reads were re-called with MiXCR into one record per CDR3 protein. Altogether about 16,000 distinct CDR3 sequences are present, around half being singletons, with the ten largest covering around 11%. These receptors have no known antigen. The sequenced sample consisted of CD4+ T cells from blood, cultured in vitro. The source of these receptors is a human donor who had recovered from COVID-19. The CDR3 runs from the conserved cysteine through the conserved F or W. D genes are given only for firm matches. Only part of the rows carry a size: once, few, many, or a class if the clone is expanded.

TRBJ2-1,.,13,.,TRBV7-3,TGTGCCAGCAGCCCGGGAAATCTTAATGAGCAGTTCTTC,CASSPGNLNEQFF
TRBJ2-2,.,15,few,TRBV5-4,TGTGCCAGCAGCTTAGGAGGGGCGAACACCGGGGAGCTGTTTTTT,CASSLGGANTGELFF
TRBJ2-2,TRBD1,17,few,TRBV7-9,TGTGCCAGCAGCTCCCGTTTCGGTGGACAGGGCACCGGGGAGCTGTTTTTT,CASSSRFGGQGTGELFF
TRBJ2-7,.,12,.,TRBV20-1,TGCAGTGTGAAGGCGAACACCTACGAGCAGTACTTC,CSVKANTYEQYF
TRBJ2-3,.,15,.,TRBV21-1,TGTGCCAGCAGCAAACCGGACGGAGGCACAGATACGCAGTATTTT,CASSKPDGGTDTQYF
TRBJ1-1,.,16,.,TRBV6-1,TGTGCCAGCAGTGAATACGAAAGGGCACTGAACACTGAAGCTTTCTTT,CASSEYERALNTEAFF
TRBJ1-1,.,15,few,TRBV7-2,TGTGCCAGCAGCTTAGCCCGAGCACCGAACACTGAAGCTTTCTTT,CASSLARAPNTEAFF
TRBJ2-7,.,15,.,TRBV12-3/TRBV12-4,TGTGCCAGCAGCAATAGGGGGAACCCTCCCTACGAGCAGTACTTC,CASSNRGNPPYEQYF
TRBJ2-2,.,14,.,TRBV6-2/TRBV6-3,TGTGCCAGCAGTTACCGAGGGAGCACCGGGGAGCTGTTTTTT,CASSYRGSTGELFF
TRBJ2-5,TRBD1,15,few,TRBV11-2,TGTGCCAGCAGCGAAGGGACAGGTAGCGAAGAGACCCAGTACTTC,CASSEGTGSEETQYF
TRBJ2-3,.,12,few,TRBV19,TGTGCCAGTAGTGTACAGGACAATACGCAGTATTTT,CASSVQDNTQYF
TRBJ1-6,.,14,.,TRBV2,TGTGCCAGCAGATCTCGACAGGTTAGATCACCCCTCCACTTT,CASRSRQVRSPLHF
TRBJ2-5,TRBD1,16,.,TRBV4-1,TGCGCCAGCAGCCAAGCACTAGGACAGGGTTTGGAGACCCAGTACTTC,CASSQALGQGLETQYF
TRBJ2-7,.,14,.,TRBV11-3,TGTGCCAGCAGCTTAGCGGAGGGTCAATACGAGCAGTACTTC,CASSLAEGQYEQYF
TRBJ2-7,.,14,few,TRBV5-1,TGCGCCAGCAGCCCGCCTGGACCCACCTACGAGCAGTACTTC,CASSPPGPTYEQYF
TRBJ2-3,TRBD1,15,.,TRBV24-1,TGTGCCACCAGTGATAGGGGGCAGGACACAGATACGCAGTATTTT,CATSDRGQDTDTQYF
TRBJ1-2,.,11,.,TRBV12-3/TRBV12-4,TGTGCCAGCAGAAGGACCTATGGCTACACCTTC,CASRRTYGYTF
TRBJ1-1,.,12,.,TRBV12-3/TRBV12-4,TGTGCCAGCACCCGGGAAAACACTGAAGCTTTCTTT,CASTRENTEAFF
TRBJ2-5,TRBD2,17,.,TRBV19,TGTGCCAGTAGTATAAGGGCGGCTAGCGGTTCATCGGAGACCCAGTACTTC,CASSIRAASGSSETQYF
TRBJ2-3,TRBD2,14,.,TRBV20-1,TGCAGTGCTCGACTAGCGGGAAACACAGATACGCAGTATTTT,CSARLAGNTDTQYF
TRBJ1-6,TRBD1,14,.,TRBV28,TGTGCCAGCAGTCGGACAGGGGGAAATTCACCCCTCCACTTT,CASSRTGGNSPLHF
TRBJ2-5,TRBD1,16,.,TRBV19,TGTGCCAGTAGTTTCCGGACAGGGGGTTTAGATGAGACCCAGTACTTC,CASSFRTGGLDETQYF
TRBJ2-3,.,13,.,TRBV7-2,TGTGCCAGCAGCTTCGTCAGGGGAGATACGCAGTATTTT,CASSFVRGDTQYF
TRBJ1-1,TRBD1,18,.,TRBV2,TGTGCCAGCACTTTTCGCCCCCGGGACAGGGAGTCGGACACTGAAGCTTTCTTT,CASTFRPRDRESDTEAFF
TRBJ1-1,.,15,.,TRBV2,TGTGCCAGCACCTGGGGGGGTCAGGGCGGCACTGAAGCTTTCTTT,CASTWGGQGGTEAFF
TRBJ2-5,TRBD2,15,.,TRBV2,TGTGCCAGCAGTCAGACTAGCGTACTCCAAGAGACCCAGTACTTC,CASSQTSVLQETQYF
TRBJ2-7,TRBD2,15,few,TRBV6-2/TRBV6-3,TGTGCCAGCAGATGGGGACTAGCGGGAGAAGACGAGCAGTACTTC,CASRWGLAGEDEQYF
TRBJ2-3,.,14,few,TRBV27,TGTGCCAGTAAGAGAGGCCAGGGTGGAGATACGCAGTATTTT,CASKRGQGGDTQYF
TRBJ1-6,.,16,.,TRBV7-9,TGTGCCAGCAGCCCGGACCGAAACACCTATAATTCACCCCTCCACTTT,CASSPDRNTYNSPLHF
TRBJ2-3,.,15,.,TRBV5-1,TGCGCCAGCAGCTCAATAGGGGATGCCCCAGATACGCAGTATTTT,CASSSIGDAPDTQYF
TRBJ2-3,TRBD1,18,few,TRBV20-1,TGCAGTGCTGGTGGGGTGGGTAGGGACAGGGCCGGCACAGATACGCAGTATTTT,CSAGGVGRDRAGTDTQYF
TRBJ2-2,.,15,.,TRBV7-9,TGTGCCAGCAGCTTTGGAGTGGGGGGTCCCGGGGAGCTGTTTTTT,CASSFGVGGPGELFF
TRBJ1-5,.,14,.,TRBV2,TGTGCCAGCAGCGCTCGGAGGGGCAATCAGCCCCAGCATTTT,CASSARRGNQPQHF
TRBJ1-2,.,14,few,TRBV6-2/TRBV6-3,TGTGCCAGCAGTTCGGCGGGTGGGTCGTATGGCTACACCTTC,CASSSAGGSYGYTF
TRBJ1-1,.,17,.,TRBV7-9,TGTGCCAGCAGCTATGATGCGATGCGCAGGGCGAACACTGAAGCTTTCTTT,CASSYDAMRRANTEAFF
TRBJ1-1,.,13,.,TRBV6-2/TRBV6-3,TGTGCCAGCAGCTTCGGGCAGAACACTGAAGCTTTCTTT,CASSFGQNTEAFF
TRBJ2-7,TRBD2,14,.,TRBV27,TGTGCCAGCAGGCGCGGGCGGGGGTCCTACGAGCAGTACTTC,CASRRGRGSYEQYF
TRBJ2-1,TRBD2,18,.,TRBV27,TGTGCCAGCAGTTTATGGGCTAGTTTAGCGGGGGTTCGCAATGAGCAGTTCTTC,CASSLWASLAGVRNEQFF
TRBJ2-5,.,11,.,TRBV20-1,TGCAGTGCTAGGGCGTCGGAGACCCAGTACTTC,CSARASETQYF
TRBJ1-1,TRBD1,15,.,TRBV20-1,TGCAGTGCTAGAGATGCGGGACAGAAGAACACTGAAGCTTTCTTT,CSARDAGQKNTEAFF
TRBJ2-7,.,15,.,TRBV6-5,TGTGCCAGCAGTTACTCGATGGGTCACTCCTACGAGCAGTACTTC,CASSYSMGHSYEQYF
TRBJ1-2,.,15,few,TRBV6-1,TGTGCCAGCAGTGAACTGTGGGGCTTTAACTATGGCTACACCTTC,CASSELWGFNYGYTF
TRBJ1-5,TRBD1,15,.,TRBV12-3/TRBV12-4,TGTGCCAGCAGACGGACAGGGAAGGGCAATCAGCCCCAGCATTTT,CASRRTGKGNQPQHF
TRBJ1-6,TRBD1,16,.,TRBV11-3,TGTGCCAGCAGCTTAGACTCAGGGGGTGCGAATTCACCCCTCCACTTT,CASSLDSGGANSPLHF
TRBJ1-1,TRBD1,13,.,TRBV19,TGTGCCAGTAGGCCGGGACAGGGATGGTTCGCTTTCTTT,CASRPGQGWFAFF
TRBJ1-5,.,16,.,TRBV2,TGTGCCAGCAGCGCCCTCGGGGGCGGGGGCAATCGGCCCCAGCATTTT,CASSALGGGGNRPQHF
TRBJ1-5,.,15,.,TRBV19,TGTGCCAGTAGCGAGCAGGTATCCAGCAATCAGCCCCAGCATTTT,CASSEQVSSNQPQHF
TRBJ2-2,.,16,few,TRBV7-2,TGTGCCAGCAGCTTACTCACAGGGGGGGTTCCCGGGGAGCTGTTTTTT,CASSLLTGGVPGELFF
TRBJ2-7,.,15,.,TRBV27,TGTGCCAGCAGTTTATCTTTTGTCGGAACCTACGAGCAGTACTTC,CASSLSFVGTYEQYF
TRBJ1-2,.,16,.,TRBV23-1,TGCGCCAGCAGTCAACCCCCCCCGGGGCGATTCTATGGCTACACCTTC,CASSQPPPGRFYGYTF
TRBJ1-1,.,12,few,TRBV19,TGTGCCAGTAGTGTCGGGGGCACTGAAGCTTTCTTT,CASSVGGTEAFF
TRBJ1-5,.,15,.,TRBV27,TGTGCCAGCAGTTTGAGCAGGGGTTATGGTCAGCCCCAGCATTTT,CASSLSRGYGQPQHF
TRBJ1-5,.,11,few,TRBV20-1,TGCAGTGCTAGTTGGGAAAGGTCCCAGCATTTT,CSASWERSQHF
TRBJ2-6,.,17,few,TRBV6-1,TGTGCCAGTAGACAGACAGGTACTTTCTCTGGGGCCAACGTCCTGACTTTC,CASRQTGTFSGANVLTF
TRBJ2-7,TRBD1,13,few,TRBV6-1,TGTGCCAGTAACAGGGGGCGAGGGTACGAGCAGTACTTC,CASNRGRGYEQYF
TRBJ1-6,.,13,few,TRBV2,TGTGCCAGCACCCGGACGGGTAATTCACCCCTCCACTTT,CASTRTGNSPLHF
TRBJ2-5,TRBD2,16,few,TRBV2,TGTGCCAGCTCCCCCGGGACTAGACCGTACCAAGAGACCCAGTACTTC,CASSPGTRPYQETQYF
TRBJ2-7,TRBD1,13,.,TRBV4-3,TGCGCCAGCAGCCACCGGACAGGCCACGAGCAGTACTTC,CASSHRTGHEQYF
TRBJ2-1,TRBD1,16,.,TRBV6-5,TGTGCCAGCAGTTATTTCGGACAGGGTCAACACAATGAGCAGTTCTTC,CASSYFGQGQHNEQFF
TRBJ1-1,.,12,.,TRBV10-3,TGTGCCATCAGAGCAACGGGGACTGAAGCTTTCTTT,CAIRATGTEAFF